This note documents a single T cell receptor (beta chain) sequence. Its antigen is as yet unknown. The CDR3 sequence is 14 residues long. This sample is part of a study of T cells expressing NK-cell markers. Study-wide context: One of the eight sequenced donors was seronegative, whereas the other seven were HCMV-seropositive.

General observations from the study: Of the CD8+ T cells in 5 to 7 donors, 1.0-7.0% belonged to dominant NKG2C+ clonotypes. A few of the donors also had these clonotypes leading their CD3+CD56-NKG2C+ fraction.

TCRdb reanalyzed the 5' RACE reads and collapses them to one entry per CDR3 protein, without DNA. There are over 350,000 distinct CDR3 sequences in the sample, with about 10% held by the top ten. The chain has TRBV12-3 or TRBV12-4 and TRBJ2-1; no DNA is available, so the TRBD2 call from TCRdb remains unchecked. Sequenced sample: blood T cells: a sorted CD56 or NKG2C T cell subset, CD4+ or CD8+ T cells, or bulk PBMC T cells (not recorded which). The receptor was isolated from a woman in her forties or fifties in good health. CDR3 amino acids: CASSLGEWSDEQFF.